The T cell receptor beta chain under discussion was sequenced for a study of OX40 agonist ivuxolimab in advanced cancers. CDR1 LNHDA and CDR2 SQIVND come from the germline V gene (reference sequence). V lost 5 bases, J lost 5 bases, and 10 bases stayed unmatched. The CDR3 loop spans 15 amino acids. Notes on this clone: Its antigen is unidentified.

Only in-frame clones appear in the TCRdb table, and some are missing; sequencing was by immunoSEQ multiplex PCR. The sample has over 45,000 clones, 70% to 80% seen once. Study-wide results and limits: Relative to CD4+, CD8+ T cells held more expanded clones on average.

The receptor comes from an adult with an advanced solid tumor such as melanoma, head and neck, liver or kidney cancer. The gene calls are TRBV19 and TRBJ2-5, with 8 nucleotides matching TRBD1. The source was CD4+ or CD8+ T cells sorted from blood, collected in a trial of the OX40 agonist ivuxolimab. Here the CDR3 reads CASSHGQGTEETQYF. DNA of the CDR3: TGTGCCAGTAGTCATGGACAGGGAACCGAGGAGACCCAGTACTTC.